The rows below give T cell receptor beta chains drawn from one sample of a study of early T cells in non-severe SARS-CoV-2 infection. TCRdb called the 5' RACE reads again in MiXCR, with one record for every CDR3 protein. The data contain fewer than 65,000 distinct CDR3 sequences, roughly 9% of them singletons. The source material was whole blood, sampled at baseline. These receptors came from an adult who was a healthcare worker with PCR-confirmed SARS-CoV-2 infection or an uninfected control (not recorded which). CDR3s include the opening cysteine and the closing phenylalanine or tryptophan. The D gene is left open where the match is weak. Expanded clones get a size class; other rows say once, few or many, or leave the size out.

clone_size j_call v_call d_call cdr3_nt cdr3_aa
many TRBJ2-5 TRBV24-1 - TGTGCCACCAGTGATCCAGGGGAAGGGGAGACCCAGTACTTC CATSDPGEGETQYF
many TRBJ1-6 TRBV5-1 - TGCGCCAGCAGATGGACCGAGCATAATTCACCCCTCCACTTT CASRWTEHNSPLHF
many TRBJ2-5 TRBV29-1 - TGCAGCATTCAGAGGTCTCAAGAGACCCAGTACTTC CSIQRSQETQYF
few TRBJ1-1 TRBV6-1 - TGTGCCAGCAGTGGAGAGGTTGGCACTGAAGCTTTCTTT CASSGEVGTEAFF
few TRBJ2-3 TRBV3-1 - TGTGCCAGCAGCCAAGTGGGTGCGGGGTTGGCAGATACGCAGTATTTT CASSQVGAGLADTQYF
- TRBJ1-6 TRBV20-1 - TGCAGTGCTAGAGATCTAGTAGGCGCTGCTAGTTCACCCCTCCACTTT CSARDLVGAASSPLHF
many TRBJ1-1 TRBV6-5 TRBD1 TGTGCCAGCAGCCACGGGTCAGGGGGCACTGAAGTTTTCTTT CASSHGSGGTEVFF
- TRBJ1-2 TRBV6-5 TRBD1 TGTGCCAGCACCGGCGGCAGGGGGGCATATGGCTACACCTTC CASTGGRGAYGYTF
few TRBJ1-3 TRBV11-2 - TGTGCCAGCAGCTTTACAAGAAGCTCTGGAAACACCATATATTTT CASSFTRSSGNTIYF
few TRBJ1-1 TRBV6-1 - TGTGCCAGCAGTGCCCGGACCAGTGGAGCTTTCTTT CASSARTSGAFF
few TRBJ1-2 TRBV6-5 - TGTGCCAGCACCCGCACGGCACACGTTCCCTATGGCTACACCTTC CASTRTAHVPYGYTF
- TRBJ2-7 TRBV19 - TGTGCCAGTAGTACCGGGCTGTGGAGCGAGCAGTACTTC CASSTGLWSEQYF
- TRBJ2-5 TRBV19 - TGTGCCAGTAGAAGGGGGCAAGAGACCCAGTACTTC CASRRGQETQYF
few TRBJ2-7 TRBV3-1 TRBD1 TGTGCCAGCAGCCAGGGGACAGGGCGATCCTACGAGCAGTACTTC CASSQGTGRSYEQYF
few TRBJ1-5 TRBV12-3/TRBV12-4 - TGTGCCAGCAGTTTAGGACAGATTGGGAATCAGCCCCAGCATTTT CASSLGQIGNQPQHF
few TRBJ1-2 TRBV19 TRBD1 TGTGCCAGTAGTATTCCCCCGGGACAGGGTACCACCTTC CASSIPPGQGTTF
many TRBJ2-3 TRBV19 TRBD2 TGTGCCAGTAGTCAATTGGCGGGAGAGGGTGCAGATACGCAGTATTTT CASSQLAGEGADTQYF
many TRBJ1-3 TRBV7-2 TRBD1 TGTGCCAGCAGCTTAGCGGGGACAGGAGGCACCATATATTTT CASSLAGTGGTIYF
- TRBJ2-5 TRBV27 TRBD2 TGTGCCAGCAGCTTAGCGGGGCCCCGGGAGACCCAGTACTTC CASSLAGPRETQYF
- TRBJ1-2 TRBV24-1 TRBD1 TGTGCCACCAGTGATCCATCCGACAGGGGATCTATGTATGGCTACACCTTC CATSDPSDRGSMYGYTF
few TRBJ1-1 TRBV30 - TGTGCCTGGAGTCTCCTCATGAACACTGAAGCTTTCTTT CAWSLLMNTEAFF
- TRBJ2-7 TRBV6-1 - TGTGCCAGCAGTGAAGCCTCCGGGGGTCCCTACGAGCAGTACTTC CASSEASGGPYEQYF
- TRBJ2-5 TRBV7-6 - TGTGCCAGCAGTCCCGGGATCCTCCGCGAGACCCAGTACTTC CASSPGILRETQYF
few TRBJ2-1 TRBV30 TRBD1 TGTGCTTACCGAAGGGGGCCAGGGTGGTACAATGAGCAGTTCTTC CAYRRGPGWYNEQFF
few TRBJ2-1 TRBV7-2 TRBD2 TGTGCCAGCAGCTTAAGCCTAGCGGGTAGCTCCTACAATGAGCAGTTCTTC CASSLSLAGSSYNEQFF
many TRBJ2-4 TRBV11-2 TRBD2 TGTGCCAGCAGCTCGGGACTAGCGGGAGTGGCCAAAAACATTCAGTACTTC CASSSGLAGVAKNIQYF
many TRBJ2-5 TRBV6-4 - TGTGCCAGCAGTGTGGAAAAGACCCAGTACTTC CASSVEKTQYF
few TRBJ2-1 TRBV6-6 TRBD1 TGTGCCAGCACCAACAAGCAGGGGGCGAACAATGAGCAGTTCTTC CASTNKQGANNEQFF
- TRBJ2-7 TRBV9 TRBD1 TGTGCCAGCAGCGTAGTGACAGGGGGCACCTACGAGCAGTACTTC CASSVVTGGTYEQYF
many TRBJ2-7 TRBV6-5 TRBD1 TGTGCCAGCAGCGAGACAGGGGTCTACGAGCAGTACTTC CASSETGVYEQYF
few TRBJ2-3 TRBV5-1 TRBD2 TGCGCCAGCAGCTCTCGACTAGCGGATAGCACAGATACGCAGTATTTT CASSSRLADSTDTQYF
- TRBJ2-1 TRBV15 TRBD2 TGTGCCACCAGCGCCCGACTAGCGGGGCCGGGGAATGAGCAGTTCTTC CATSARLAGPGNEQFF
many TRBJ2-7 TRBV11-2 - TGTGCCAGCAGCTTGGGGGTAGAGCAGTACTTC CASSLGVEQYF
few TRBJ2-1 TRBV5-8 TRBD2 TGTGCCAGCATTCGGGACAGCGGGACTAGCGGGACTGGGGAGCAGTTCTTC CASIRDSGTSGTGEQFF
- TRBJ1-2 TRBV3-1 - TGTGCCAGCAGCTATTTAGGGGGTGCCTATGGCTACACCTTC CASSYLGGAYGYTF
few TRBJ2-1 TRBV18 TRBD1 TGTGCCAGCTCACTCCGGGACAGTCACAATGAGCAGTTCTTC CASSLRDSHNEQFF
many TRBJ1-1 TRBV6-6 TRBD1 TGTGCCAGCAGCTTACAGGGGGATGACACTGAAGCTTTCTTT CASSLQGDDTEAFF
few TRBJ2-7 TRBV29-1 - TGCAGCGCCCTGGAGGTACTCTCCTACGAGCAGTACTTC CSALEVLSYEQYF
many TRBJ1-3 TRBV3-1 - TGTGCCAGCAGCCCCCGGACGGATTTCTCTGGAAACACCATATATTTT CASSPRTDFSGNTIYF
- TRBJ2-3 TRBV7-9 TRBD1 TGTGCCAGCAGCCAAGGACAGGGGCTCGATACGCAGTATTTT CASSQGQGLDTQYF
few TRBJ2-5 TRBV29-1 - TGCAGCGTTGGAAGGGACCATAGTAGGCAGACCCAGTACTTC CSVGRDHSRQTQYF
- TRBJ2-2 TRBV27 - TGTGCCAGCAGTTTAAGGGATATCGGGGAGCTGTTTTTT CASSLRDIGELFF
few TRBJ2-1 TRBV18 - TGTGCCAGCTCTACGGGACTTTACAATGAGCAGTTCTTC CASSTGLYNEQFF
many TRBJ2-5 TRBV5-1 TRBD1 TGCGCCAGCAGCCCCACAGGGGCGAAGACCCAGTACTTC CASSPTGAKTQYF
- TRBJ1-3 TRBV11-2 - TGTGCCAGCAGCCCCCGGACAAAAAGGGGAAACACCATATATTTT CASSPRTKRGNTIYF
- TRBJ1-4 TRBV5-8 TRBD1 TGTGCCAGCAGCCGGGGGACAGGGCGGGCTGAAAAACTGTTTTTT CASSRGTGRAEKLFF
- TRBJ2-3 TRBV6-6 - TGTGCCAGCAGTTACCGGGGAGTAGATACGCAGTATTTT CASSYRGVDTQYF
- TRBJ2-2 TRBV11-3 - TGTGCCAGCAGCTTCTGGACTGGGGGCGGGGAGCTGTTTTTT CASSFWTGGGELFF
many TRBJ2-5 TRBV6-5 TRBD1 TGTGCCAGCAGGCGGACAGGGCCCCAAGAGACCCAGTACTTC CASRRTGPQETQYF
- TRBJ1-1 TRBV29-1 - TGCAGCGTGATTGACGGATTAATGAACACTGAAGCTTTCTTT CSVIDGLMNTEAFF
- TRBJ2-7 TRBV29-1 TRBD2 TGCAGCGTTGAAGATCTTCAGCGGGAGGACTCCTACGAGCAGTACTTC CSVEDLQREDSYEQYF
many TRBJ2-1 TRBV29-1 - TGCAGCGTTGAACCGGGACCCCCCGAAGGTGAGCAGTTCTTC CSVEPGPPEGEQFF
- TRBJ2-1 TRBV20-1 - TGTAGTGCGGGGCGAGGACCAATCTACAATGAGCAGTTCTTC CSAGRGPIYNEQFF
many TRBJ1-2 TRBV12-3/TRBV12-4 - TGTGCCAGCAGTTTAGGGTTGGACTATGGCTACACCTTC CASSLGLDYGYTF
few TRBJ2-1 TRBV7-6 - TGTGCCAGCAGCTTCGGGGTCCGTGGGAAACATCTCAATGAGCAGTTCTTC CASSFGVRGKHLNEQFF
- TRBJ2-3 TRBV11-2 - TGTGCCAGCAGCCACTCACCGACCCAAGCAACTAGCACAGATACGCAGTATTTT CASSHSPTQATSTDTQYF
few TRBJ1-2 TRBV5-4 - TGTGCCAGCAGCTTTTTAGATGGCTACACCTTC CASSFLDGYTF
many TRBJ2-7 TRBV5-1 - TGCGCCAGCAGCTTTTTTGACCTGCTATCCCCTGACGAGCAGTACTTC CASSFFDLLSPDEQYF
many TRBJ2-5 TRBV7-6 TRBD1 TGTGCCAGCAGCTTATGGGGGGACAGGGGGCGAGAGACCCAGTACTTC CASSLWGDRGRETQYF
many TRBJ1-1 TRBV10-3 TRBD1 TGTGCCATCAGTGGCGGACAGGGAAACACTGAAGCTTTCTTT CAISGGQGNTEAFF